Listed here are 2 T cell receptor beta chains from one sample, sequenced in a study of identifying expanded T cells in peripheral blood. Assay used: immunoSEQ multiplex PCR; TCRdb lists only in-frame clones, some missing. Among about 110,000 clones listed, around nine tenths were seen once. The sample comprised blood. The receptors stem from a person aged 18-69 years in good health.

The gene calls are TRBV18 and TRBJ1-6, with a possible D match to TRBD1 (5 bases). The CDR3 totals 15 residues. In germline, CDR1 is KGHSH, CDR2 LQKENI. Trimming cost V 2 bases and J 8 bases, with 13 bases left between them. CDR3 loop: CASSPRGQTDSPLHF. The CDR3 DNA is TGTGCCAGCTCACCAAGGGGCCAGACAGATTCACCCCTCCACTTT.

This CDR3 reads CASSLRGTTAGELFF. DNA for the CDR3: TGTGCCAGCAGCTTAAGGGGGACAACGGCAGGGGAGCTGTTTTTT. V gene TRBV7-2 combines with J gene TRBJ2-2, with D perhaps matching TRBD1 (6 bases). Trimming pared 2 bases from V and 8 bases from J, leaving 15 bases between. CDR1 and CDR2 from the germline V gene are SGHTA and FQGNSA. The CDR3 contains 15 residues.